A selection of T cell receptor beta chains follows, all from one sample in a study of post-analysis software for immune sequencing data. TCRdb re-called the PCR reads through MiXCR, storing one row per CDR3 protein. Altogether about 400,000 distinct CDR3 sequences are present, about a third being singletons, with the ten largest covering around an eighth. The specimen was blood. The source is a girl aged 5-17 years with multiple sclerosis. Each CDR3 is given with its conserved first and last residue. A D gene is named only where the DNA matches it firmly. Clone size, where shown, is once, few, many, or a class for clones that have expanded.

j_gene | d_gene | v_gene | abundance | CDR3nt | CDR3aa
TRBJ1-2 | TRBD1 | TRBV3-1 | NA | TGTGCCAGCAGCCAAGATAGGGACAGCTATAACTATGGCTACACCTTC | CASSQDRDSYNYGYTF
TRBJ1-3 | NA | TRBV7-9 | NA | TGTGCCAGCAGCCCCCGAGGAGGAGGGAACTCTGGAAACACCATATATTTT | CASSPRGGGNSGNTIYF
TRBJ2-3 | TRBD2 | TRBV14 | NA | TGTGCCAGCAGCCCAGCGGGGGGGCGAGATACGCAGTATTTT | CASSPAGGRDTQYF
TRBJ2-5 | NA | TRBV7-7 | few | TGTGCTAGCAGCTTAACCAGATCAAGAACTCAAGAGACCCAGTACTTC | CASSLTRSRTQETQYF
TRBJ1-2 | NA | TRBV5-1 | NA | TGCCCCAGCAGCTTGGTGGGAAAGGGCTACACCTTC | CPSSLVGKGYTF
TRBJ2-3 | TRBD2 | TRBV2 | NA | TGTGCCAGCAGTGATCGGCGGGGGGCGGATACGCAGTATTTT | CASSDRRGADTQYF
TRBJ2-1 | NA | TRBV5-1 | NA | TGCGCCAGCAGCTTGGGGGGGACCAGGGATGAGCAGTTCTTC | CASSLGGTRDEQFF
TRBJ1-1 | TRBD1 | TRBV5-4 | few | TGTGCCAGCAGCTTACAGGGGGGAGGCACTGAAGCTTTCTTT | CASSLQGGGTEAFF
TRBJ2-7 | TRBD1 | TRBV14 | NA | TGTGCCAGCAGTCCGTCTCAGGGGGTAAGCTCCTACGAGCAGTACTTC | CASSPSQGVSSYEQYF
TRBJ1-2 | NA | TRBV6-5 | NA | TGTGCCAGCAGTCTAAGGCGTTGGCCAGCTAACTATGGCTACACCTTC | CASSLRRWPANYGYTF
TRBJ2-3 | NA | TRBV20-1 | NA | TGCAGTGCTAGAGATTTACGGGGAGGCCTCACAGATACGCAGTATTTT | CSARDLRGGLTDTQYF
TRBJ1-1 | NA | TRBV9 | few | TGTGCCAGCAGCGTAGGGGCGGCCAACACTGAAGCTTTCTTT | CASSVGAANTEAFF
TRBJ2-5 | TRBD2 | TRBV5-1 | NA | TGCGCCAGCAGCTTAGACAAGACTAGCGGAGAGACCCAGTACTTC | CASSLDKTSGETQYF
TRBJ2-1 | NA | TRBV24-1 | NA | TGTGCCACCAGTAACACAGGGAGGACCTACAATGAGCAGTTCTTC | CATSNTGRTYNEQFF
TRBJ2-7 | NA | TRBV5-1 | few | TGCGCCAGCAGCTTGATGGGGGTCCTCTCCTACGAGCAGTACTTC | CASSLMGVLSYEQYF